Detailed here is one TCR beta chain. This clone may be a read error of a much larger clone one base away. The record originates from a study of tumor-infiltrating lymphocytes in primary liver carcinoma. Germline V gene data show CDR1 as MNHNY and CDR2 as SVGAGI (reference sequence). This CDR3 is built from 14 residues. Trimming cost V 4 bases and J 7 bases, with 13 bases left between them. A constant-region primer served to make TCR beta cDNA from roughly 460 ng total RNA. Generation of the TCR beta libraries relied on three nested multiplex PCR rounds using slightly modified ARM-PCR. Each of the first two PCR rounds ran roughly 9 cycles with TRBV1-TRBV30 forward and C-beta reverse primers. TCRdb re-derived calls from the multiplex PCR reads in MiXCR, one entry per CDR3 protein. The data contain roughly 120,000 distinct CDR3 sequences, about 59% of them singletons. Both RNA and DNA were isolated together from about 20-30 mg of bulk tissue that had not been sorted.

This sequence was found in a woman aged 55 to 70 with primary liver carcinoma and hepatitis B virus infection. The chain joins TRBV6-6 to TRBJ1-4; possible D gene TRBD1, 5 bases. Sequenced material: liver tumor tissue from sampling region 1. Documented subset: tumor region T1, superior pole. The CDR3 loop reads CASSWGWVAEKLFF. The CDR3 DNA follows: TGTGCCAGCAGTTGGGGGTGGGTCGCTGAAAAACTGTTTTTT.